The 26 T cell receptor beta chains in this list originate from one sample, sequenced in a study of cytomegalovirus exposure and HLA in healthy donors. Primers: 60 Vbeta forward and 13 Jbeta reverse. Produced via immunoSEQ multiplex PCR; TCRdb's table is partial and in-frame only. The sample lists over 150,000 clones, 80% seen once, with 5.6% in the top ten. The source material was PBMCs. The origin of the receptors is a middle-aged woman in good health and CMV-seropositive.

This chain joins TRBV5-1 and TRBJ1-4, with TRBD1 identical over 7 bases. This CDR3 is built from 16 residues. V was pared by 4 bases and J by 2 bases, with 8 bases of the junction left unmatched. CDR1 is SGHRS, CDR2 YFSETQ, per germline. Written as DNA, the CDR3 is TGCGCCAGCAGCATAGCCGACAGGGCTACTAATGAAAAACTGTTTTTT. It translates to CASSIADRATNEKLFF.

This chain joins TRBV9 and TRBJ1-5; D remains unclear. The V gene lost 0 bases and the J gene lost 4 bases, with 11 bases spanning the gap. The CDR3 runs 15 residues. Germline CDR1 SGDLS, CDR2 YYNGEE. The CDR3 reads CASSVGPSGNQPQHF. In DNA form, the CDR3 reads TGTGCCAGCAGCGTAGGTCCGTCGGGGAATCAGCCCCAGCATTTT.

The chain recombines TRBV27 with TRBJ2-7; D gene uncertain. Trimming shortened V by 10 bases and J by 2 bases, and 15 bases separated the two germline ends. Per the germline V gene, CDR1 is MNHEY and CDR2 is SMNVEV (reference sequence). The CDR3 spans 13 residues. The chain's CDR3 is CATSSMATYEQYF. CDR3 sequence (DNA): TGTGCCACCTCTTCAATGGCAACCTACGAGCAGTACTTC.

The chain carries TRBV11-3 and TRBJ2-3; 9 bases are shared with TRBD2. The length of the CDR3 is 14 residues. Germline assignment: CDR1 SGHNT and CDR2 YENEEA. V lost 5 bases to trimming and J lost 4 bases; unmatched junction nucleotides: 4. CDR3 in amino acids: CASSPSGKADTQYF. Written as DNA, the CDR3 is TGTGCCAGCAGCCCTAGCGGGAAGGCAGATACGCAGTATTTT.

As for this clone: A read error may produce the germline difference seen at one junction end. The chain links TRBV7-7 to TRBJ2-1; D is uncertain. Germline V lookup: CDR1 SSHAT, CDR2 FNYEAQ (reference sequence). CDR3 size: 13 residues. Here the CDR3 reads CASSLSGYNEQFF. CDR3 in DNA: TGTGCTAGCAGCTTGTCGGGTTACAATGAGCAGTTCTTC.

CDR3 region: CASSYTPGQGFREQYF. CDR3 nucleotide sequence: TGTGCCAGCAGCTACACCCCCGGACAGGGGTTTCGCGAGCAGTACTTC. This chain connects TRBV5-6 to TRBJ2-7, with 9 nucleotides matching TRBD1. Germline CDR1 and CDR2: SGHDT and YYEEEE. This CDR3 spans 16 amino acids. V lost 3 bases and J lost 6; bases outside the gene matches: 13.

The chain has TRBV7-7 and TRBJ2-3, with 14 bases identical to TRBD2. V was pared by 5 bases and J by 0 bases, with 10 bases of the junction left unmatched. The V gene's germline CDR1 is SSHAT and CDR2 FNYEAQ (reference sequence). This CDR3 is 19 amino acids long. The CDR3 nucleotides read TGTGCCAGCAGCGCCGGGACTAGCGGGAGACCAACTAGCACAGATACGCAGTATTTT. Translation gives CASSAGTSGRPTSTDTQYF.

The V call is TRBV27, the J call TRBJ2-1; a possible D gene is TRBD2 (6 bases). Germline loops: CDR1 MNHEY, CDR2 SMNVEV (reference sequence). The V end lost 5 bases, the J end lost 6 bases, and 17 bases lay between the germline ends. The CDR3 is 15 amino acids. The CDR3 spells CASSEGRLEPNEQFF. CDR3 nucleotides: TGTGCCAGCAGTGAGGGGCGACTAGAGCCCAATGAGCAGTTCTTC.

V gene TRBV5-1 combines with J gene TRBJ1-3; D gene unclear. CDR3 size: 15 residues. The germline V gene encodes CDR1 SGHRS and CDR2 YFSETQ. Between the trimmed V and J ends, which lost 0 bases and 0 bases, there was a span of 7 bases. As DNA, the CDR3 is TGCGCCAGCAGCTTGGGACGGGGCTCTGGAAACACCATATATTTT. Translation: CASSLGRGSGNTIYF.

This sequence joins TRBV10-3 and TRBJ1-2; no clear D. The V and J ends lost 4 bases and 8 bases respectively, with 14 bases between them. Germline lookup yields CDR1 ENHRY and CDR2 SYGVKD. This CDR3 has 13 amino acids. This CDR3 reads CAISGGLSRGYTF. As DNA, the CDR3 is TGTGCCATCAGTGGAGGACTGTCTCGCGGCTACACCTTC.

CDR3: CASSRDRAGELFF. CDR3 nucleotide sequence: TGCGCCAGCAGCAGGGACAGGGCCGGGGAGCTGTTTTTT. This chain joins TRBV5-1 and TRBJ2-2, with 9 nucleotides matching TRBD1. Germline loops: CDR1 SGHRS, CDR2 YFSETQ. CDR3 length equals 13 residues. V gave up 4 bases and J gave up 6 bases; unmatched junction bases: 1.

This chain connects TRBV4-1 to TRBJ2-1; TRBD1 matches 8 bases. CDR1 is MGHRA and CDR2 is YSYEKL in the germline V gene. CDR3 length: 13 residues. V lost 6 bases and J lost 7; bases outside the gene matches: 5. CDR3 region: CASRLTGGNEQFF. The DNA for the CDR3 is TGCGCCAGCAGACTAACAGGGGGGAATGAGCAGTTCTTC.

The gene calls are TRBV7-9 and TRBJ2-3, with 8 positions matching TRBD2. Germline V gene data show CDR1 as SEHNR and CDR2 as FQNEAQ (reference sequence). V lost 1 base, J lost 4 bases, and 13 bases stayed unmatched. The CDR3 totals 18 residues. The CDR3: CASSLGVTGGRIADTQYF. The CDR3 region has the DNA TGTGCCAGCAGCTTAGGGGTCACTGGCGGGAGGATCGCAGATACGCAGTATTTT.

This chain connects TRBV7-6 to TRBJ2-5; 8 nucleotides line up with TRBD2. V lost 1 base, J lost 4 bases, and 5 bases stayed unmatched. This CDR3 has 15 amino acids. Germline values: CDR1 SGHVS, CDR2 FNYEAQ. CDR3 in DNA: TGTGCCAGCAGCTTAGGTCCAGCGGGAGCAGAGACCCAGTACTTC. Amino acids: CASSLGPAGAETQYF.

This chain links TRBV5-1 with TRBJ2-1, with TRBD2 identical over 10 bases. Per germline, CDR1 SGHRS and CDR2 YFSETQ. Germline trimming cut 5 bases from V and 6 bases from J; bases unmatched to any gene: 8. The CDR3 runs to 15 residues. The CDR3 reads CASSSSGRGSNEQFF. CDR3 coding DNA: TGCGCCAGCAGTTCTAGCGGGAGAGGGAGCAATGAGCAGTTCTTC.

This sequence joins TRBV10-3 and TRBJ1-1, with TRBD1 as a possible D gene (5 bases). The CDR3 consists of 14 residues. CDR1 is ENHRY, CDR2 SYGVKD, per germline. Trimming left V 0 bases short and J 3 bases short, with 8 bases between. The CDR3: CAISESGRDTEAFF. CDR3 DNA sequence: TGTGCCATCAGTGAGTCCGGCAGGGACACTGAAGCTTTCTTT.

The chain links TRBV6-5 to TRBJ1-4; 8 bases match TRBD1. The CDR3 is made up of 14 amino acids. Losses at the gene ends were 6 bases for V and 8 bases for J; bases not matched to a gene: 8. Germline lookup yields CDR1 MNHEY and CDR2 SVGAGI. Here the CDR3 DNA reads TGTGCCAGCAGCCCCCCGGGACAGGCCGAAAAACTGTTTTTT. Translating gives CASSPPGQAEKLFF.

This clone showed up just a few times. The rearrangement uses TRBV5-1 and TRBJ2-1; the match to TRBD2 covers 12 bases. CDR3 length equals 15 residues. The ends lost 3 bases at V and 4 bases at J; junction bases unmatched: 2. The V gene's germline CDR1 is SGHRS and CDR2 YFSETQ. The CDR3 region has the DNA TGCGCCAGCAGCTCTAGCGGGAGGGCTTACAATGAGCAGTTCTTC. It encodes CASSSSGRAYNEQFF.

The chain recombines TRBV30 with TRBJ2-7; possible D gene TRBD2, 5 bases. There are 12 residues in the CDR3. Germline CDR1 is GTSNPN and CDR2 is SVGIG (reference sequence). The V gene lost 4 bases and the J gene lost 7 bases, with 14 bases spanning the gap. In DNA form, the CDR3 reads TGTGCCTGGAATTCAGGCTCGGGGGAGCAGTACTTC. Its translation is CAWNSGSGEQYF.

This chain links TRBV27 with TRBJ2-2; 8 nucleotides line up with TRBD2. The germline V gene has CDR1 MNHEY and CDR2 SMNVEV (reference sequence). V gave up 6 bases and J gave up 3 bases; unmatched junction bases: 3. This CDR3 region has 14 residues. The CDR3 is CASRPGLDTGELFF. The CDR3 DNA is TGTGCCAGCAGGCCGGGACTAGACACCGGGGAGCTGTTTTTT.

V gene TRBV6-5 combines with J gene TRBJ1-2; D remains unclear. This CDR3 is 13 amino acids long. CDR1 is MNHEY and CDR2 is SVGAGI in the germline V gene. Trimming took 6 bases from V and 7 from J, leaving 15 bases between them. CDR3 region: CASRPTAIGGYTF. The CDR3 nucleotides are TGTGCCAGCAGGCCCACAGCTATTGGTGGCTACACCTTC.

The rearrangement joins TRBV6-5 to TRBJ1-1, with a possible D match to TRBD1 (5 bases). The CDR3 contains 15 residues. Germline CDR1 MNHEY, CDR2 SVGAGI. Trimming shortened V by 0 bases and J by 5 bases, and 13 bases separated the two germline ends. CDR3 in DNA: TGTGCCAGCAGTTACTCGGTGGGGCTGGGGACTGAAGCTTTCTTT. The encoded protein is CASSYSVGLGTEAFF.

This chain uses TRBV14 with TRBJ2-7; 8 bases fit TRBD1. V lost 5 bases to trimming and J lost 5 bases; unmatched junction nucleotides: 11. The CDR3 spans 15 residues. Germline loops: CDR1 SGHDN, CDR2 FVKESK. CDR3 residues: CASSKRGQGANEQYF. CDR3 DNA: TGTGCCAGCAGCAAGAGGGGGCAGGGGGCTAACGAGCAGTACTTC.

This clone was recorded a few times. CDR3 DNA: TGCGCCAGCAGCCCCATGAAAGCCAACACAGATACGCAGTATTTT. Its translation is CASSPMKANTDTQYF. This chain connects TRBV4-1 to TRBJ2-3; no clear D gene. Trimming cost V 4 bases and J 2 bases, with 13 bases left between them. CDR1 MGHRA and CDR2 YSYEKL come from the germline V gene. The CDR3 contains 15 residues.

The count of this clone is one. CDR3 loop: CASSRTPGQMNTEAFF. CDR3 coding DNA: TGTGCCAGCAGCCGAACCCCGGGACAAATGAACACTGAAGCTTTCTTT. The V gene is TRBV7-9, the J gene TRBJ1-1; D is perhaps TRBD1 (6 bases). The germline V gene has CDR1 SEHNR and CDR2 FQNEAQ (reference sequence). The CDR3 covers 16 residues. V lost 5 bases and J 0 bases, leaving 16 bases between the germline ends.

This chain connects TRBV7-9 to TRBJ1-1, with 7 bases fitting TRBD1. With V trimmed by 7 bases and J by 1 base, 9 bases remained unmatched. The CDR3 length is 15 residues. CDR1 and CDR2 from the germline V gene are SEHNR and FQNEAQ (reference sequence). Here the CDR3 reads CASTTDGTANTEAFF. The DNA of the CDR3 is TGTGCCAGCACCACTGACGGGACAGCGAACACTGAAGCTTTCTTT.